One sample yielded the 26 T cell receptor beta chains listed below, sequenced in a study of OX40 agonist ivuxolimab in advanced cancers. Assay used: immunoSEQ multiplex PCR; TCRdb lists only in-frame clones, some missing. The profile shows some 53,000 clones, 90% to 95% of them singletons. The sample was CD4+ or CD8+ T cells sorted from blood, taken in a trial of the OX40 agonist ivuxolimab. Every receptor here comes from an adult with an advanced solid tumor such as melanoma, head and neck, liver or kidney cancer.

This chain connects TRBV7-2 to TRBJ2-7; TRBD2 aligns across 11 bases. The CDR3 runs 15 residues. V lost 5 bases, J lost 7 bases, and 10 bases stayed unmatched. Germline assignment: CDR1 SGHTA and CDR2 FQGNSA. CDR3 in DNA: TGTGCCAGCAGCCCCGGGACTAGCGGACTAAGGGAGCAGTACTTC. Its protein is CASSPGTSGLREQYF.

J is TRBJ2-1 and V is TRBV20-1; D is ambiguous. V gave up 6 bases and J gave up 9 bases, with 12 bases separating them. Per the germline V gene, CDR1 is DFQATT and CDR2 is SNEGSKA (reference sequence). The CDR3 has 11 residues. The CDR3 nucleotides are TGCAGTGCCTGGGCCCTAGGTGAGCAGTTCTTC. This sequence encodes CSAWALGEQFF.

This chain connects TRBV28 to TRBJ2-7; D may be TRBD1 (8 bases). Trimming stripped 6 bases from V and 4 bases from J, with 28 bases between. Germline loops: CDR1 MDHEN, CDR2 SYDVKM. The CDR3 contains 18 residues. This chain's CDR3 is CASSHPAPDRGGGYEQYF. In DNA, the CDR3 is TGTGCCAGCAGCCATCCGGCCCCCGACAGGGGCGGGGGATACGAGCAGTACTTC. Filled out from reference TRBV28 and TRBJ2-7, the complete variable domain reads DVKVTQSSRYLVKRTGEKVFLECVQDMDHENMFWYRQDPGLGLRLIYFSYDVKMKEKGDIPEGYSVSREKKERFSLILESASTNQTSMYLCASSHPAPDRGGGYEQYFGPGTRLTVT.

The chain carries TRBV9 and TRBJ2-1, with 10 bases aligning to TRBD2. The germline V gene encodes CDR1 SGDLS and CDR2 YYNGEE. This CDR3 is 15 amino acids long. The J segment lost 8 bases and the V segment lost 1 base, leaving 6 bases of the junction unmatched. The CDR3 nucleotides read TGTGCCAGCAGCGTACTAGCGGGAGACCTCGATGAGCAGTTCTTC. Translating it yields CASSVLAGDLDEQFF.

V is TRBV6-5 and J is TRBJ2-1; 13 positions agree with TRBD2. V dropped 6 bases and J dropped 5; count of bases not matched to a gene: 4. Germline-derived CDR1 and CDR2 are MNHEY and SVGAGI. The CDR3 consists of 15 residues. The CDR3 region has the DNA TGTGCCAGCAGAAAACTAGCGGGAGGGAACAATGAGCAGTTCTTC. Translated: CASRKLAGGNNEQFF.

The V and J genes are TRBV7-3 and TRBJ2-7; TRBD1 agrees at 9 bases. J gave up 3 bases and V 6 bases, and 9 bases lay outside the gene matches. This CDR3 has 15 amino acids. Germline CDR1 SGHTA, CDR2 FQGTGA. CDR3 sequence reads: CASSSTGQGDYEQYF. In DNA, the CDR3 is TGTGCCAGCAGTTCAACGGGACAGGGTGACTACGAGCAGTACTTC.

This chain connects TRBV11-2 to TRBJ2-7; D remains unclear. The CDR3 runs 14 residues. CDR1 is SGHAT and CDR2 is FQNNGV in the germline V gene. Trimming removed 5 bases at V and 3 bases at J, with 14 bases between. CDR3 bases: TGTGCCAGCAGCCCCGGACGAACTGGCTACGAGCAGTACTTC. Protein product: CASSPGRTGYEQYF.

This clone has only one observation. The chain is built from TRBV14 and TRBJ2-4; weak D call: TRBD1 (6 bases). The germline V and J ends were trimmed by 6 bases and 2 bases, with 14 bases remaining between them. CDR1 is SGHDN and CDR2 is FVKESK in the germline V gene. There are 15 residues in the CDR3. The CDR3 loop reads CASSSGQGPKNIQYF. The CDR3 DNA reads TGTGCCAGCAGTTCAGGTCAGGGGCCCAAAAACATTCAGTACTTC.

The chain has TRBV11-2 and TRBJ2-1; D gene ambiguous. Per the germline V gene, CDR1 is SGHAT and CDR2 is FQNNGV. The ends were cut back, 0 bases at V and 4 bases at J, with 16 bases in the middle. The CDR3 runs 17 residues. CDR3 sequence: CASSLDPPGKGYNEQFF. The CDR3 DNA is TGTGCCAGCAGCTTAGATCCTCCGGGTAAGGGATACAATGAGCAGTTCTTC. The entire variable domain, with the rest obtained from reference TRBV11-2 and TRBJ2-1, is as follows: EAGVAQSPRYKIIEKRQSVAFWCNPISGHATLYWYQQILGQGPKLLIQFQNNGVVDDSQLPKDRFSAERLKGVDSTLKIQPAKLEDSAVYLCASSLDPPGKGYNEQFFGPGTRLTVL.

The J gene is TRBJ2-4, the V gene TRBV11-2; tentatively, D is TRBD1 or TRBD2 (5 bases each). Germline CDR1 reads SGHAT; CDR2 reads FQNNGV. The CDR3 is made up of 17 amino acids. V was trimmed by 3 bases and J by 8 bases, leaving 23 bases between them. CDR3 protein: CASSFTTGRAEPDIQYF. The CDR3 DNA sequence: TGTGCCAGCAGCTTCACTACGGGACGGGCCGAGCCGGACATTCAGTACTTC.

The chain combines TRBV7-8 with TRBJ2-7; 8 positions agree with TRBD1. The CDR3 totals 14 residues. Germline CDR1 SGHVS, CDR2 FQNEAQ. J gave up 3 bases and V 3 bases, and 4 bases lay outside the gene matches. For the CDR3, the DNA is TGTGCCAGCAGCTTCTTAGGACAGGGCTACGAGCAGTACTTC. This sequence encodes CASSFLGQGYEQYF.

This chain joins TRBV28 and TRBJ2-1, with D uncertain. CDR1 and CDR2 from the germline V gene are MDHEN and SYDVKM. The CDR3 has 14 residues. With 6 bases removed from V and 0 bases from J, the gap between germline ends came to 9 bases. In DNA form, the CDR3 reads TGTGCCAGCAGGGAGCTGGGCTCCTACAATGAGCAGTTCTTC. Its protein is CASRELGSYNEQFF.

The CDR3 sequence: CASNQGPFGYGYTF. The DNA of the CDR3 is TGTGCCAGCAACCAGGGTCCCTTTGGGTATGGCTACACCTTC. The genes are TRBV6-6 and TRBJ1-2, with D perhaps TRBD1 (5 bases). Trimming left V 7 bases short and J 5 bases short, with 17 bases between. Looked up from germline, CDR1 is MNHNY and CDR2 is SVGAGI (reference sequence). The CDR3 consists of 14 residues.

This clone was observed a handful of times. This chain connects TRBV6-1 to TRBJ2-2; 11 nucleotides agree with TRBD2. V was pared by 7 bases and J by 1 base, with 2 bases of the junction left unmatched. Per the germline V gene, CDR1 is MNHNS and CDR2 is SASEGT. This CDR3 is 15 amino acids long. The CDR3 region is CASMGLAVNTGELFF. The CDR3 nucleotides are TGTGCCAGCATGGGACTAGCGGTGAACACCGGGGAGCTGTTTTTT.

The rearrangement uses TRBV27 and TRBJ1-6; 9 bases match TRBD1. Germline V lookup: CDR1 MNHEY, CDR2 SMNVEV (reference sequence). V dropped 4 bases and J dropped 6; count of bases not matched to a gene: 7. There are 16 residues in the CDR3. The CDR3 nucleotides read TGTGCCAGCAGTTCGAAGGGGGACAGGGTTAATTCACCCCTCCACTTT. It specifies CASSSKGDRVNSPLHF.

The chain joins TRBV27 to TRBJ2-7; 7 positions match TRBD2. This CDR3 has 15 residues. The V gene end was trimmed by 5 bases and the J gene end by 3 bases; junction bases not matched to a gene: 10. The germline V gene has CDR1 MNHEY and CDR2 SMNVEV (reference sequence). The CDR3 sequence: CASSPESSGYYEQYF. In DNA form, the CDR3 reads TGTGCCAGCAGTCCCGAGTCTAGCGGTTACTACGAGCAGTACTTC.

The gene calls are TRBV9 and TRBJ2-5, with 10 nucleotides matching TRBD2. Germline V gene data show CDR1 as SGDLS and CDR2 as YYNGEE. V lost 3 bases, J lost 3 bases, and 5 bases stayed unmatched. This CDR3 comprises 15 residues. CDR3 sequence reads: CASSDRTSGKETQYF. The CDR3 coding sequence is TGTGCCAGCAGCGATCGGACTAGCGGAAAAGAGACCCAGTACTTC.

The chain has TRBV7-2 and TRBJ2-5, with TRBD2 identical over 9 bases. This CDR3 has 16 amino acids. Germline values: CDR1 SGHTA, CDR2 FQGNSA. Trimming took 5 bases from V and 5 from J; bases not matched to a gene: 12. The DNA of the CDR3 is TGTGCCAGCAGCCGGGGGGATAGCGGGAGAATGGAGACCCAGTACTTC. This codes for CASSRGDSGRMETQYF. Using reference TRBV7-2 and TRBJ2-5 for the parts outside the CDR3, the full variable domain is GAGVSQSPSNKVTEKGKDVELRCDPISGHTALYWYRQSLGQGLEFLIYFQGNSAPDKSGLPSDRFSAERTGGSVSTLTIQRTQQEDSAVYLCASSRGDSGRMETQYFGPGTRLLVL.

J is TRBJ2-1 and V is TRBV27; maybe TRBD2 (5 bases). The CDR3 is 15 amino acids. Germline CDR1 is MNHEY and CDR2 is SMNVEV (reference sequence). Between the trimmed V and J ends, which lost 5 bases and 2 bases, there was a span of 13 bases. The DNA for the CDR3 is TGTGCCAGCAGTCCGAGCGGCACACCCTACAATGAGCAGTTCTTC. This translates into CASSPSGTPYNEQFF.

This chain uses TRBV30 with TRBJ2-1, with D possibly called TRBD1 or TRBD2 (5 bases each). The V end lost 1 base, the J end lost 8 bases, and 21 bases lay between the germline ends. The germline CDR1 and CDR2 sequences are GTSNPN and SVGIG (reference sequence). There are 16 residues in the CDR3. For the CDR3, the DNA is TGTGCCTGGAGTGCCGGACTTACCCCGCAAGGGGATGAGCAGTTCTTC. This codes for CAWSAGLTPQGDEQFF. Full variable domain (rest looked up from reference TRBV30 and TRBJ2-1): SQTIHQWPATLVQPVGSPLSLECTVEGTSNPNLYWYRQAAGRGLQLLFYSVGIGQISSEVPQNLSASRPQDRQFILSSKKLLLSDSGFYLCAWSAGLTPQGDEQFFGPGTRLTVL.

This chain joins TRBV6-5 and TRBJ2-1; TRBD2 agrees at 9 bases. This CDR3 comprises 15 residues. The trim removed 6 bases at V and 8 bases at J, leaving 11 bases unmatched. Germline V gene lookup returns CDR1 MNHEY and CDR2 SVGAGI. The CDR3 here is CASSLTSGGLYEQFF. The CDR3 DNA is TGTGCCAGCAGCCTGACTAGCGGAGGTTTGTATGAGCAGTTCTTC.

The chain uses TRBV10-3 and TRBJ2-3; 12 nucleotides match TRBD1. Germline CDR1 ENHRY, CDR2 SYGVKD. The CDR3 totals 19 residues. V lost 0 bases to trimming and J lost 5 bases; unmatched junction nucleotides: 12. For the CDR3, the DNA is TGTGCCATCAGTGAGTCCGGGACAGGGGGCCCTAGCGGGCTAGATACGCAGTATTTT. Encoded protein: CAISESGTGGPSGLDTQYF.

In DNA, the CDR3 is TGTGCCAGCAGCTTGTTAGGGGTAGGGTTCGACGAGCAGTACTTC. It yields the protein CASSLLGVGFDEQYF. The chain employs TRBV7-9 and TRBJ2-7, with D perhaps TRBD1 (5 bases). The CDR3 has 15 amino acids. The germline V gene encodes CDR1 SEHNR and CDR2 FQNEAQ (reference sequence). Trimming shortened V by 3 bases and J by 5 bases, and 17 bases separated the two germline ends.

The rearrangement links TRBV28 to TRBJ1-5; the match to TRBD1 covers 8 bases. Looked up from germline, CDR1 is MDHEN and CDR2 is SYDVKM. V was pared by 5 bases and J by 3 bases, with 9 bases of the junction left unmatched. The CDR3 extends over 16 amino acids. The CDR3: CASSPYRGVYNQPQHF. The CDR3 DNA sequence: TGTGCCAGCAGTCCGTACAGGGGGGTATACAATCAGCCCCAGCATTTT.

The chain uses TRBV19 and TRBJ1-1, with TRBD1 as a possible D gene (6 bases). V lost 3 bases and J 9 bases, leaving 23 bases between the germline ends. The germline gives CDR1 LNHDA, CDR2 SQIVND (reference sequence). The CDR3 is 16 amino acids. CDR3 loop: CASSITHFGQSAKAFF. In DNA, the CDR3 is TGTGCCAGTAGTATTACCCACTTCGGACAGTCCGCGAAAGCTTTCTTT.

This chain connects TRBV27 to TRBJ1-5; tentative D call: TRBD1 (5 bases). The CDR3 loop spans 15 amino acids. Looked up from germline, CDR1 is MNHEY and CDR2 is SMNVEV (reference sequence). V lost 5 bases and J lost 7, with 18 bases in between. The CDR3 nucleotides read TGTGCCAGCAGTCCCCGGGACCTAGGGTGGCAGCCCCAGCATTTT. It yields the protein CASSPRDLGWQPQHF.